Listed below are T cell receptor beta chains from one sample, sequenced in a study of T cells in lung cancer brain metastases. The method was immunoSEQ multiplex PCR; TCRdb's version includes in-frame clones alone and lacks a portion of them. The sample holds approximately 2,500 clones, approximately 90% seen once. The sample consisted of tumor tissue from the primary lung tumor. Receptors were obtained from a woman aged 45-59 years with non-small cell lung cancer. CDR3s include the opening cysteine and the closing phenylalanine or tryptophan. A D gene is named only where the DNA matches it firmly. Part of the rows lack a size; the others show once, few, many or a class for expanded clones.

V gene	D gene	clone size	J gene	CDR3 protein	CDR3 DNA
TRBV7-2	.	.	TRBJ2-3	CASSLGEQYF	TGTGCCAGCAGCTTAGGGGAACAGTATTTT
TRBV10-3	.	.	TRBJ2-7	CATLGSSYEQYF	TGTGCCACCTTGGGCAGCTCCTACGAGCAGTACTTC
TRBV28	TRBD1	.	TRBJ2-7	CASSLPGTGDRYEQYF	TGTGCCAGCAGTTTGCCCGGGACAGGAGACCGTTACGAGCAGTACTTC
TRBV10-2	TRBD2	.	TRBJ2-3	CASSGPSPGGGEDTQYF	TGCGCCAGCAGCGGACCCTCCCCGGGGGGGGGCGAGGATACGCAGTATTTT
TRBV5-1	TRBD1	.	TRBJ2-1	CASSTEDRVWNEQFF	TGCGCCAGCAGCACGGAGGACAGGGTCTGGAATGAGCAGTTCTTC
TRBV28	TRBD2	.	TRBJ2-5	CASSPLAGWETQYF	TGTGCCAGCAGCCCCTTAGCGGGATGGGAGACCCAGTACTTC
TRBV20-1	.	.	TRBJ1-1	CSADNTEAFF	TGCAGTGCAGACAACACTGAAGCTTTCTTT
TRBV10-3	.	.	TRBJ2-7	CAISDTLDEQYF	TGTGCCATCAGTGACACCCTCGACGAGCAGTACTTC
TRBV5-6	.	.	TRBJ1-2	CASSLRETGVGYTF	TGTGCCAGCAGCTTGAGGGAAACAGGAGTCGGCTACACCTTC
TRBV9	TRBD1	.	TRBJ2-1	CASSGQGYNEQFF	TGTGCCAGCAGCGGACAGGGATACAATGAGCAGTTCTTC
TRBV5-4	TRBD1	few	TRBJ2-1	CASSRDRGRNEQFF	TGTGCCAGCAGCCGGGACAGGGGTCGGAATGAGCAGTTCTTC
TRBV6-1	.	.	TRBJ1-1	CASRPTVNTEAFF	TGTGCCAGCAGGCCGACAGTCAACACTGAAGCTTTCTTT
TRBV10-3	.	.	TRBJ1-1	CAISRGIGGGSTEAFF	TGTGCCATCAGCCGGGGGATCGGCGGGGGGAGCACTGAAGCTTTCTTT
TRBV5-1	TRBD2	few	TRBJ2-7	CASSLGGGYEQYF	TGCGCCAGCAGCTTGGGGGGGGGCTACGAGCAGTACTTC
TRBV4-3	TRBD1	.	TRBJ1-2	CASSQDLNRGPSNYGYTF	TGCGCCAGCAGCCAAGATTTAAACAGGGGACCTTCGAACTATGGCTACACCTTC
TRBV29-1	.	.	TRBJ2-5	CSVEDRTGNQETQYF	TGCAGCGTTGAAGATCGTACCGGCAATCAAGAGACCCAGTACTTC
TRBV5-1	.	.	TRBJ1-2	CASSPVGAYGYTF	TGCGCCAGCAGCCCGGTGGGTGCCTATGGCTACACCTTC
TRBV5-1	.	.	TRBJ2-1	CASSEVRDEQFF	TGCGCCAGCAGCGAGGTAAGGGACGAGCAGTTCTTC
TRBV18	TRBD2	few	TRBJ2-7	CASSPSSGGTSSYEQYF	TGTGCCAGCTCACCTTCTAGCGGGGGCACGAGCTCCTACGAGCAGTACTTC
TRBV19	.	.	TRBJ1-4	CASSPPPPRPTELFF	TGTGCCAGTAGTCCCCCACCTCCTAGACCGACTGAACTGTTTTTT
TRBV10-3	.	.	TRBJ1-1	CAISADSFTEAFF	TGTGCCATCAGCGCCGACAGTTTCACTGAAGCTTTCTTT
TRBV5-4	.	.	TRBJ2-5	CASSPEGRGQETQYF	TGTGCCAGCAGCCCGGAGGGCAGGGGACAGGAGACCCAGTACTTC
TRBV19	TRBD1	.	TRBJ1-2	CASSFRGNYGYTF	TGTGCCAGTAGTTTCAGGGGGAACTATGGCTACACCTTC
TRBV27	TRBD1	.	TRBJ2-7	CASREWDRGREQYF	TGTGCCAGCAGGGAGTGGGACAGGGGGCGCGAGCAGTACTTC
TRBV20-1	.	.	TRBJ1-2	CSARAYRDHF	TGCAGTGCTAGAGCCTACCGGGACCACTTC
TRBV9	.	.	TRBJ1-4	CASSGPGGRGEKLFF	TGTGCCAGCAGCGGGCCCGGGGGGCGCGGTGAAAAACTGTTTTTT
TRBV19	.	.	TRBJ2-1	CASSIVKGHEQFF	TGTGCCAGTAGTATAGTAAAGGGACATGAGCAGTTCTTC
TRBV27	.	.	TRBJ1-2	CASSIQGANYGYTF	TGTGCCAGCAGTATACAGGGAGCTAACTATGGCTACACCTTC
TRBV29-1	.	.	TRBJ1-4	CSVRGRTEGEKLFF	TGCAGCGTCCGGGGAAGAACTGAGGGGGAAAAGCTGTTTTTT
TRBV7-9	TRBD2	.	TRBJ2-7	CASSPRTSGSEQYF	TGTGCCAGCAGCCCCCGGACTAGCGGGAGCGAGCAGTACTTC
TRBV11-2	TRBD1	once	TRBJ2-5	CASSTQGARETQYF	TGTGCCAGCAGCACACAGGGGGCGCGCGAGACCCAGTACTTC
TRBV27	TRBD2	.	TRBJ2-7	CASSIAGESYEQYF	TGTGCCAGCAGTATAGCGGGAGAAAGTTACGAGCAGTACTTC
TRBV5-1	.	.	TRBJ2-7	CVSSFQGNYEQYF	TGCGTCAGCAGCTTCCAGGGAAACTACGAGCAGTACTTC
TRBV6-5	TRBD1	.	TRBJ1-1	CASSYSRGRREAFF	TGTGCCAGCAGTTACTCCAGGGGGCGGCGTGAAGCTTTCTTT
TRBV29-1	.	.	TRBJ1-4	CSVEEQLGNEKLFF	TGCAGCGTTGAAGAGCAACTCGGTAATGAAAAACTGTTTTTT
TRBV5-6	TRBD1	.	TRBJ2-7	CASSSGTGLEQYF	TGTGCCAGCAGCTCTGGGACAGGGCTAGAGCAGTACTTC
TRBV9	TRBD2	.	TRBJ2-3	CASSVDPSTSGSYTDTQYF	TGTGCCAGCAGCGTAGACCCCTCTACTAGCGGGAGCTACACAGATACGCAGTATTTT
TRBV2	.	.	TRBJ1-2	CATSRTANYGYTF	TGTGCCACTTCCCGGACAGCTAACTATGGCTACACCTTC
TRBV27	.	.	TRBJ2-2	CASSFHTGELFF	TGTGCCAGCAGTTTTCACACCGGGGAGCTGTTTTTT
TRBV9	.	.	TRBJ1-4	CASSVGGGEGEKLFF	TGTGCCAGCAGCGTAGGGGGGGGAGAAGGTGAAAAACTGTTTTTT
TRBV7-9	.	few	TRBJ2-3	CASSLSLVDTQYF	TGTGCCAGCAGCTTATCTCTAGTTGATACGCAGTATTTT
TRBV5-1	.	once	TRBJ2-5	CASSLGRGLQETQYF	TGCGCCAGCAGCTTGGGCAGGGGACTCCAAGAGACCCAGTACTTC
TRBV18	.	.	TRBJ2-1	CASSARQAYNEQFF	TGTGCCAGCTCAGCTAGGCAAGCCTACAATGAGCAGTTCTTC
TRBV28	.	.	TRBJ1-4	CASSSTRPLFF	TGTGCCAGCAGTTCAACCCGGCCGCTGTTTTTT
TRBV5-6	.	.	TRBJ2-7	CASSFGAWAQGEQYF	TGTGCCAGCAGCTTTGGTGCGTGGGCCCAGGGCGAGCAGTACTTC